Below are 10 T cell receptor beta chains sequenced from a single sample in a study of beta chain features in type 1 diabetes. General study results and limits: Researchers report that Type 1 diabetes patients had moderately but significantly shorter TCRB CDR3s across all four CD4+ subsets.

All of the isolated RNA was reverse transcribed, so expressed TCRB transcripts were sequenced. Sequencing used immunoSEQ multiplex PCR; TCRdb keeps in-frame clones, though not all of them. The profile shows 65,000 to 85,000 clones, just under 50% of them singletons. For these TCRs, the target antigens are not known. The sequencing input was central memory CD4+ T cells from blood. Every receptor here comes from a young man with type 1 diabetes.

The V and J genes are TRBV5-5 and TRBJ1-2; 9 nucleotides align to TRBD1. There are 14 residues in the CDR3. Trimming removed 3 bases from V and 7 bases from J; junction bases left unmatched: 7. Germline loops: CDR1 SGHKS, CDR2 YYEKEE (reference sequence). This CDR3 reads CASSWDREVPGYTF. Written as DNA, the CDR3 is TGTGCCAGCAGCTGGGACAGGGAAGTCCCTGGCTACACCTTC.

The V gene is TRBV27, the J gene TRBJ1-2, with 7 bases aligning to TRBD1. This CDR3 region has 15 residues. J lost 6 bases, V lost 6 bases, and 13 bases had no gene match. Germline V gene data show CDR1 as MNHEY and CDR2 as SMNVEV (reference sequence). As DNA, the CDR3 is TGTGCCAGCAGCACCCTCGGGACAGTGTATAATGGCTACACCTTC. Protein: CASSTLGTVYNGYTF.

J is TRBJ2-5 and V is TRBV5-1, with TRBD2 matching 12 bases. The CDR3 consists of 16 residues. The germline gives CDR1 SGHRS, CDR2 YFSETQ. V lost 4 bases and J lost 4; bases outside the gene matches: 8. The CDR3 bases are TGCGCCAGCAGCGGTTCTCTAGCGGGAGGGCCAGAGACCCAGTACTTC. It codes for CASSGSLAGGPETQYF.

This clone was recorded a few times. V usage is TRBV30 and J usage is TRBJ2-1; TRBD2 might be the D (6 bases). Trimming took 0 bases from V and 5 from J, leaving 11 bases between them. Germline assignment: CDR1 GTSNPN and CDR2 SVGIG (reference sequence). The CDR3 is 14 amino acids. DNA of the CDR3: TGTGCCTGGAGTGTAGGCGGGAACCACAATGAGCAGTTCTTC. This encodes CAWSVGGNHNEQFF. The full variable domain, completed using reference TRBV30 and TRBJ2-1, is SQTIHQWPATLVQPVGSPLSLECTVEGTSNPNLYWYRQAAGRGLQLLFYSVGIGQISSEVPQNLSASRPQDRQFILSSKKLLLSDSGFYLCAWSVGGNHNEQFFGPGTRLTVL.

The chain employs TRBV28 and TRBJ2-6; 7 bases match TRBD1. Germline CDR1 reads MDHEN; CDR2 reads SYDVKM. The V gene end was trimmed by 6 bases and the J gene end by 0 bases; junction bases not matched to a gene: 2. The CDR3 is 15 amino acids. The CDR3 loop reads CASSGTASGANVLTF. CDR3 nucleotide sequence: TGTGCCAGCAGCGGGACAGCCTCTGGGGCCAACGTCCTGACTTTC.

The chain links TRBV5-6 to TRBJ2-4, with TRBD1 identical over 8 bases. The V and J ends lost 4 bases and 9 bases, in that order; junction bases with no gene match: 9. The CDR3 loop spans 14 amino acids. CDR1 is SGHDT and CDR2 is YYEEEE in the germline V gene. CDR3 nucleotide sequence: TGTGCCAGCAGCCCATCGACAGGGGAAGGCATTCAGTACTTC. It codes for CASSPSTGEGIQYF.

This CDR3 reads CASSSGTTPNQPQHF. As DNA, the CDR3 is TGCGCCAGCAGCTCCGGGACAACTCCTAATCAGCCCCAGCATTTT. This chain connects TRBV5-1 to TRBJ1-5, with a tentative D call TRBD1 (6 bases). Trimming removed 3 bases at V and 4 bases at J, with 14 bases between. The CDR3 spans 15 residues. Germline V CDR1 and CDR2: SGHRS, YFSETQ.

This clone was detected a few times. This chain connects TRBV4-2 to TRBJ2-1; 11 bases are a match to TRBD2. V dropped 4 bases and J dropped 7; count of bases not matched to a gene: 9. The germline CDR1 and CDR2 sequences are LGHNA and YNFKEQ. The CDR3 has 16 residues. The CDR3 protein is CASSRSLAGAENEQFF. In DNA, the CDR3 is TGTGCCAGCAGCCGCTCACTAGCGGGGGCTGAGAATGAGCAGTTCTTC.

The chain couples TRBV18 to TRBJ2-3; 9 bases align to TRBD2. The CDR3 is 15 residues long. In germline, CDR1 is KGHSH, CDR2 LQKENI. V lost 1 base and J lost 4; bases outside the gene matches: 3. The CDR3 DNA sequence: TGTGCCAGCTCACCACAAGCGGGGGGTTCAGATACGCAGTATTTT. It translates to CASSPQAGGSDTQYF.

This clone turned up a few times. The chain employs TRBV28 and TRBJ1-5, with 9 bases that match TRBD1. There are 14 residues in the CDR3. Looked up from germline, CDR1 is MDHEN and CDR2 is SYDVKM. Germline trimming cut 5 bases from V and 5 bases from J; bases unmatched to any gene: 4. CDR3 in amino acids: CASSPWTGDQPQHF. CDR3 nucleotide sequence: TGTGCCAGCAGTCCGTGGACAGGGGATCAGCCCCAGCATTTT.